The 9 T cell receptor beta chains listed next were all sequenced from one sample in a study of response to subunit inactivated influenza vaccine. TCRdb independently ran MiXCR on the RT-PCR reads; one entry per CDR3 protein. Of roughly 500,000 distinct CDR3 sequences in the sample, more than 15% were seen once. Sample: CD4+ T cells sorted from PBMCs, taken 23 months after vaccination. The receptors shown here come from a man in his fifties or sixties who received an inactivated influenza vaccine.

The rearrangement joins TRBV20-1 to TRBJ2-7, with 7 nucleotides matching TRBD2. This CDR3 comprises 11 residues. CDR1 and CDR2 (germline): DFQATT, SNEGSKA (reference sequence). Unmatched junction bases numbered 0, after V lost 5 bases and J lost 2 bases. DNA for the CDR3: TGCAGTGCTGGACTAGCCTACGAGCAGTACTTC. This encodes CSAGLAYEQYF.

CDR3: CASSAPGGGRGADTQYF. The CDR3 DNA sequence: TGTGCCAGCAGTGCCCCTGGCGGGGGAAGAGGCGCAGATACGCAGTATTTT. This chain links TRBV25-1 with TRBJ2-3; TRBD2 matches 7 bases. V trimming: 4 bases; J trimming: 4 bases; junction bases outside the gene matches: 14. The CDR3 length is 17 residues. The germline gives CDR1 MGHDK, CDR2 SYGVNS.

The sample holds a few counts of this clonotype. The rearrangement joins TRBV4-1 to TRBJ2-3; D could derive from TRBD1 or TRBD2 (7 bases each). V lost 6 bases to trimming and J lost 4 bases, with 20 bases between them. Germline V gene sequence: CDR1 MGHRA, CDR2 YSYEKL. CDR3 length equals 16 residues. CDR3 sequence: CASSPGGRGISDTQYF. The CDR3 nucleotides are TGCGCCAGCAGTCCAGGGGGGCGGGGGATATCAGATACGCAGTATTTT.

This clonotype was observed a single time. This chain links TRBV29-1 with TRBJ2-3; D remains unclear. Trimming took off 6 bases at V and 2 bases at J, with 12 bases between the two ends. This CDR3 comprises 13 residues. CDR1 and CDR2 from the germline V gene are SQVTM and ANQGSEA. The CDR3 DNA reads TGCAGCGTAGAGGCCCAGGACACAGATACGCAGTATTTT. This translates into CSVEAQDTDTQYF.

The V call is TRBV7-2, the J call TRBJ2-1, with D possibly TRBD2 on 6 matching bases. The V gene's germline CDR1 is SGHTA and CDR2 FQGNSA. V lost 5 bases to trimming and J lost 14 bases, with 19 bases between them. The CDR3 extends over 13 amino acids. CDR3 in amino acids: CASSPLGTPFKFF. The CDR3, as DNA: TGTGCCAGCAGCCCTCTCGGGACTCCTTTTAAGTTCTTC.

This clonotype showed up just a few times. The chain couples TRBV18 to TRBJ2-7; D is unclear. Looked up from germline, CDR1 is KGHSH and CDR2 is LQKENI. Deletions cut 3 bases from V and 1 base from J, with 7 bases between. The CDR3 covers 13 residues. DNA for the CDR3: TGTGCCAGCTCACCTCAGGAGTCCTACGAGCAGTACTTC. Translated: CASSPQESYEQYF. Variable domain in full (rest from reference TRBV18 and TRBJ2-7): NAGVMQNPRHLVRRRGQEARLRCSPMKGHSHVYWYRQLPEEGLKFMVYLQKENIIDESGMPKERFSAEFPKEGPSILRIQQVVRGDSAAYFCASSPQESYEQYFGPGTRLTVT.

The chain joins TRBV4-1 to TRBJ1-5; a possible D gene is TRBD1 (5 bases). Germline CDR1 reads MGHRA; CDR2 reads YSYEKL. The CDR3 totals 15 residues. The germline V and J ends were trimmed by 4 bases and 4 bases, with 14 bases remaining between them. CDR3 in amino acids: CASSPRDGWNQPQHF. CDR3 DNA: TGCGCCAGCAGCCCCCGGGACGGTTGGAATCAGCCCCAGCATTTT.

The rearrangement joins TRBV6-2 or TRBV6-3 to TRBJ2-1; D remains ambiguous. Trimming removed 8 bases at V and 4 bases at J, with 6 bases between. The CDR3 runs to 11 residues. Germline V lookup: CDR1 MNHEY, CDR2 SVGEGT. CDR3 sequence reads: CASQDYNEQFF. CDR3 DNA sequence: TGTGCCAGCCAAGATTACAATGAGCAGTTCTTC.

The chain has TRBV20-1 and TRBJ2-5; TRBD2 might be the D (5 bases). This CDR3 contains 14 residues. Deletions cut 0 bases from V and 4 bases from J, with 12 bases between. CDR1 is DFQATT, CDR2 SNEGSKA, per germline (reference sequence). The CDR3 DNA follows: TGCAGTGCTAGAGATAATAGCGCGCTAGAGACCCAGTACTTC. It encodes CSARDNSALETQYF.